The 12 T cell receptor beta chains below were found in one sample sequenced in a study of PD-L1 blockade in urothelial cancer. Only in-frame clones appear in the TCRdb table, and some are missing; sequencing was by immunoSEQ multiplex PCR. The repertoire has about 74,000 clones, approximately 80% of them found once; the top ten carry 4.7%. The sample consisted of PBMCs, taken around atezolizumab (anti-PD-L1) treatment. Receptor source: a man aged 70-80 years with urothelial cancer.

The gene calls are TRBV4-2 and TRBJ2-5; the match to TRBD2 covers 7 bases. The V segment lost 4 bases and the J segment 5 bases; nucleotides outside the gene matches: 10. This CDR3 has 15 residues. The V gene's germline CDR1 is LGHNA and CDR2 YNFKEQ. The CDR3 sequence: CASSRSWGGVETQYF. For the CDR3, the DNA is TGTGCCAGCAGCCGGTCGTGGGGGGGGGTGGAGACCCAGTACTTC.

The rearrangement joins TRBV9 to TRBJ1-2; D gene ambiguous. The CDR3 covers 14 residues. Germline CDR1 SGDLS, CDR2 YYNGEE. Trimming cost V 4 bases and J 8 bases, with 18 bases left between them. CDR3 region: CASSPAQEGVGYTF. Here the CDR3 DNA reads TGTGCCAGCAGCCCTGCCCAAGAGGGTGTAGGCTACACCTTC.

This chain joins TRBV7-2 and TRBJ2-2; tentatively, D is TRBD2 (5 bases). In germline, CDR1 is SGHTA, CDR2 FQGNSA. This CDR3 spans 15 amino acids. The ends were cut back, 1 base at V and 1 base at J, with 7 bases in the middle. The CDR3 bases are TGTGCCAGCAGCTTAGGCGGAGGGAACACCGGGGAGCTGTTTTTT. Translating it yields CASSLGGGNTGELFF.

The chain employs TRBV6-1 and TRBJ2-7; D unclear. The ends were cut back, 6 bases at V and 0 bases at J, with 9 bases in the middle. CDR3 size: 13 residues. Germline V lookup: CDR1 MNHNS, CDR2 SASEGT. The CDR3 region is CASSLESSYEQYF. The CDR3 DNA sequence: TGTGCCAGCAGCTTAGAAAGCTCCTACGAGCAGTACTTC.

V is TRBV7-2 and J is TRBJ2-3; 8 bases agree with TRBD1. Germline V gene data show CDR1 as SGHTA and CDR2 as FQGNSA. J lost 4 bases, V lost 5 bases, and 2 bases had no gene match. The CDR3 sequence is 13 residues long. CDR3 amino acids: CASSLQGADTQYF. The CDR3 DNA reads TGTGCCAGCAGCCTACAGGGGGCAGATACGCAGTATTTT.

This chain uses TRBV28 with TRBJ1-5, with D maybe TRBD1 (6 bases). Germline values: CDR1 MDHEN, CDR2 SYDVKM. The ends were cut back, 7 bases at V and 4 bases at J, with 20 bases in the middle. This CDR3 is built from 16 residues. The CDR3 nucleotides are TGTGCCAGCATCAACATAGGACAGAACGTAAATCAGCCCCAGCATTTT. Its translation is CASINIGQNVNQPQHF.

V usage is TRBV4-1 and J usage is TRBJ2-2; possible D gene TRBD2, 6 bases. Per germline, CDR1 MGHRA and CDR2 YSYEKL. The length of the CDR3 is 16 residues. V was trimmed by 0 bases and J by 7 bases, leaving 15 bases between them. The DNA of the CDR3 is TGCGCCAGCAGCCAAGATGGGGTCCGGAGGGGCGGGGAGCTGTTTTTT. Translating it yields CASSQDGVRRGGELFF.

V gene TRBV30 combines with J gene TRBJ2-5, with D perhaps TRBD2 (5 bases). Germline CDR1 reads GTSNPN; CDR2 reads SVGIG (reference sequence). The length of the CDR3 is 14 residues. V dropped 0 bases and J dropped 3 bases, with 11 bases sitting between them. CDR3 residues: CAWSVQRREETQYF. The DNA for the CDR3 is TGTGCCTGGAGTGTACAAAGGCGGGAAGAGACCCAGTACTTC. Together with reference TRBV30 and TRBJ2-5, the CDR3 gives the full variable domain: SQTIHQWPATLVQPVGSPLSLECTVEGTSNPNLYWYRQAAGRGLQLLFYSVGIGQISSEVPQNLSASRPQDRQFILSSKKLLLSDSGFYLCAWSVQRREETQYFGPGTRLLVL.

CDR3 protein: CASSVISGTGEQFF. CDR3 sequence (DNA): TGTGCCAGCAGTGTTATTAGCGGGACGGGTGAGCAGTTCTTC. The V and J genes are TRBV6-1 and TRBJ2-1; 8 bases are shared with TRBD2. CDR1 is MNHNS, CDR2 SASEGT, per germline. The CDR3 spans 14 residues. V gave up 4 bases and J gave up 9 bases; unmatched junction bases: 8.

The CDR3 DNA is TGCGCCAGCAGCTTGGTTGCGACTAGCGGGCTCAATGAGCAGTTCTTC. This sequence encodes CASSLVATSGLNEQFF. The chain is built from TRBV5-1 and TRBJ2-1; 10 bases align to TRBD2. Germline loops: CDR1 SGHRS, CDR2 YFSETQ. J lost 6 bases, V lost 0 bases, and 6 bases had no gene match. The CDR3 has 16 amino acids.

This clone showed up just a few times. The rearrangement uses TRBV18 and TRBJ1-4; no clear D gene. V was trimmed by 5 bases and J by 5 bases, leaving 6 bases between them. The CDR3 runs 12 residues. Germline V gene data show CDR1 as KGHSH and CDR2 as LQKENI. Written as DNA, the CDR3 is TGTGCCAGCTCAGCTCAGAATGAAAAACTGTTTTTT. Translating gives CASSAQNEKLFF. Full variable domain (outside the CDR3, taken from reference TRBV18 and TRBJ1-4): NAGVMQNPRHLVRRRGQEARLRCSPMKGHSHVYWYRQLPEEGLKFMVYLQKENIIDESGMPKERFSAEFPKEGPSILRIQQVVRGDSAAYFCASSAQNEKLFFGSGTQLSVL.

V is TRBV10-2 and J is TRBJ2-5; D gene ambiguous. CDR1 WSHSY and CDR2 SAAADI come from the germline V gene. V was shortened by 5 bases and J by 2 bases, with 9 bases between the two germline ends. The CDR3 contains 13 residues. The CDR3 here is CASSHSKQETQYF. Written as DNA, the CDR3 is TGCGCCAGCAGTCACAGTAAACAAGAGACCCAGTACTTC.